This T cell receptor (beta chain) originates from a study of shared clonotypes between healthy human individuals. As for this clone: Its antigen is as yet unknown.

Study-wide results and caveats: Only blood was sampled; tissue repertoires likely differ. Non-shared clonotypes had lower generation probabilities than clonotypes shared by all four sorted-subset donors. Between a few donors, naive CD4 clonotypes were shared at a level of about 5%.

Data came from immunoSEQ multiplex PCR; TCRdb stores just in-frame clones and leaves some out. The table has about 600,000 clones, more than 95% seen once. The CDR3 contains 15 residues. Germline V gene data show CDR1 as MNHEY and CDR2 as SMNVEV (reference sequence). Germline trimming cut 6 bases from V and 3 bases from J; bases unmatched to any gene: 4. This rearrangement joins TRBV27 to TRBJ1-6, with 8 nucleotides matching TRBD1. This TCR came from a woman in her 30s in good health. Source material: naive CD4+ T cells sorted from blood. Subset defined: CD45RA+ positively selected. CDR3: CASSTGGVYNSPLHF. CDR3 sequence (DNA): TGTGCCAGCAGCACAGGGGGTGTCTATAATTCACCCCTCCACTTT.